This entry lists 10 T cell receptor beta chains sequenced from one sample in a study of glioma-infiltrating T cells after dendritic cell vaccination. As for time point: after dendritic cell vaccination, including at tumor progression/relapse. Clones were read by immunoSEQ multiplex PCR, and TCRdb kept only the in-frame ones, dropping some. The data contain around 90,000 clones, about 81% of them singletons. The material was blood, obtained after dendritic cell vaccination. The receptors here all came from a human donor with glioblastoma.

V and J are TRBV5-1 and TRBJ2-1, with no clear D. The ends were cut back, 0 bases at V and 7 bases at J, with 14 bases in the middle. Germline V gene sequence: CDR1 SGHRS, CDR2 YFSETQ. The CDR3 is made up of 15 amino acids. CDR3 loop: CASSLDIPVLNEQFF. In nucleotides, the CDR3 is TGCGCCAGCAGCTTGGATATACCGGTTCTTAATGAGCAGTTCTTC.

The CDR3 spells CASIDGGLNTEAFF. In DNA form, the CDR3 reads TGTGCCAGTATAGATGGGGGGTTGAACACTGAAGCTTTCTTT. V usage is TRBV19 and J usage is TRBJ1-1, with TRBD1 as a possible D gene (5 bases). Germline assignment: CDR1 LNHDA and CDR2 SQIVND (reference sequence). V dropped 7 bases and J dropped 0 bases, with 12 bases sitting between them. This CDR3 is built from 14 residues.

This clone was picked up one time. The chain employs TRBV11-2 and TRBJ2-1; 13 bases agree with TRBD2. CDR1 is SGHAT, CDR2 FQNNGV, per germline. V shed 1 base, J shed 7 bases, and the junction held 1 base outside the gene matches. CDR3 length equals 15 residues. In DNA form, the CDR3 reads TGTGCCAGCAGCTTAGGACTAGCGGGGGGTAATGAGCAGTTCTTC. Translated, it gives CASSLGLAGGNEQFF.

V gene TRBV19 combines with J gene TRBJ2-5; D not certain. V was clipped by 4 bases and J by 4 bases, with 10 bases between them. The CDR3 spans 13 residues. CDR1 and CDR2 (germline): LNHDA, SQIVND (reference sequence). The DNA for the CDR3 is TGTGCCAGTAGTAATCCTCCGCGAGAGACCCAGTACTTC. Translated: CASSNPPRETQYF.

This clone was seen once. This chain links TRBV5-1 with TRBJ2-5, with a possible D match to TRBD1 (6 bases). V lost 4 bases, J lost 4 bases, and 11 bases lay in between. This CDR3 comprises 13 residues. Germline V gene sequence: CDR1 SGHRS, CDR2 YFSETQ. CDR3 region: CASSPGTPETQYF. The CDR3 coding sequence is TGCGCCAGCAGCCCGGGGACACCAGAGACCCAGTACTTC. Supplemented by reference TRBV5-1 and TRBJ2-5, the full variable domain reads KAGVTQTPRYLIKTRGQQVTLSCSPISGHRSVSWYQQTPGQGLQFLFEYFSETQRNKGNFPGRFSGRQFSNSRSEMNVSTLELGDSALYLCASSPGTPETQYFGPGTRLLVL.

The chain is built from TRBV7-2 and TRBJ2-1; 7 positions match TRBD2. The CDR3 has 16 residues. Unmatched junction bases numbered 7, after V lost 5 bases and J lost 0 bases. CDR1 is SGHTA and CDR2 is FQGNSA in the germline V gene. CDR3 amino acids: CASSLSGTSSYNEQFF. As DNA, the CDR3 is TGTGCCAGCAGCCTCAGCGGGACGAGCTCCTACAATGAGCAGTTCTTC.

This CDR3 is CAILREAGMNTEAFF. The CDR3 bases are TGTGCCATCCTTCGGGAGGCAGGGATGAACACTGAAGCTTTCTTT. The J gene is TRBJ1-1, the V gene TRBV10-3; maybe TRBD1 (5 bases). The CDR3 runs 15 residues. Between the trimmed V and J ends, which lost 8 bases and 0 bases, there was a span of 16 bases. Germline V gives CDR1 ENHRY, CDR2 SYGVKD.

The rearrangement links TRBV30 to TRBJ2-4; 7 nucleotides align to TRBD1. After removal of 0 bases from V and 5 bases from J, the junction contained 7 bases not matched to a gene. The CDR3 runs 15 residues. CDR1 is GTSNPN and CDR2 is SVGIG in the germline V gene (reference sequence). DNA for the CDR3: TGTGCCTGGAGTGTACGTAGGGGGCGGGAAAACATTCAGTACTTC. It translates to CAWSVRRGRENIQYF.

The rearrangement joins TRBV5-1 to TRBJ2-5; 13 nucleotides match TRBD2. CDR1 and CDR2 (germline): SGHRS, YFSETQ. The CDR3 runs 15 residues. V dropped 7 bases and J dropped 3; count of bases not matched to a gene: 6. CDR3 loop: CASRLAGGDKETQYF. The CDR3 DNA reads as TGCGCCAGCCGACTAGCGGGGGGCGATAAAGAGACCCAGTACTTC. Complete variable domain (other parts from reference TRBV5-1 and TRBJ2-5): KAGVTQTPRYLIKTRGQQVTLSCSPISGHRSVSWYQQTPGQGLQFLFEYFSETQRNKGNFPGRFSGRQFSNSRSEMNVSTLELGDSALYLCASRLAGGDKETQYFGPGTRLLVL.

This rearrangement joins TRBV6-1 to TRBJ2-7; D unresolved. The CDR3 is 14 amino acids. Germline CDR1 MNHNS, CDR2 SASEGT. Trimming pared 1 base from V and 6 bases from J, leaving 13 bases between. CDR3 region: CASSEVRSSREQYV. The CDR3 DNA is TGTGCCAGCAGTGAAGTTCGGAGTAGCCGCGAGCAGTACGTC.